This TCR beta chain was identified during a study of spatial heterogeneity in lung cancer. Details on this clonotype: The target antigen is unknown.

Looked up from germline, CDR1 is LNHDA and CDR2 is SQIVND (reference sequence). Unmatched junction bases numbered 3, after V lost 5 bases and J lost 8 bases. This CDR3 comprises 13 residues. Study-level points and caveats: Mutation counts in tumors were tracked by counts of expanded intratumoral alpha and beta TCRs. Tumor T-cell coverage was an estimated 7% or so for alpha and roughly 13% for beta chains.

Sample time point: sample taken at primary tumor resection. The donor population consisted of 72 patients with untreated, early-stage non-small cell lung cancer. No cell sorting; template was whole RNA from tumor, lung tissue or PBMC. Each TCR cDNA molecule carried a unique molecular identifier. TCRdb re-called the 5' RACE reads with MiXCR, one entry per CDR3 protein. The sample consists of around 100,000 distinct CDR3 sequences, 3.5% to 5% of them appearing once. V gene TRBV19 combines with J gene TRBJ1-4, with 9 bases that match TRBD1. This TCR came from a male donor with early-stage non-small cell lung cancer. Sequenced here: lung tumor tissue, sampled at surgery. In DNA, the CDR3 is TGTGCCAGTAGTGGGACAGGGAGGGAAAAACTGTTTTTT. It encodes CASSGTGREKLFF.